Below, 3 T cell receptor beta chains from the same sample are listed, as sequenced in a study of vaccination and CD4 T cells after COVID-19. Sample treatment: approximately 9-day PBMC culture with coronavirus spike peptide pools or control peptides (ViraFEST assay). The Oncomine TCR Beta short-read assay was what sequenced the DNA obtained from cultured CD4+ T cells. Each CDR3 protein gets one entry after TCRdb re-called the PCR reads with MiXCR. The sample has approximately 21,000 distinct CDR3 sequences, roughly 29% seen once; the top ten hold about a tenth. These receptors have no known antigen. The sample comprised cultured CD4+ T cells from blood. These TCRs come from a human donor with COVID-19.

This clonotype was found once. The chain employs TRBV12-3 or TRBV12-4 and TRBJ2-1; D tentatively reads TRBD1 or TRBD2 (5 bases each). The V and J ends lost 5 bases and 4 bases respectively, with 15 bases between them. There are 15 residues in the CDR3. CDR3 residues: CASSDLSGPYNEQFF. The CDR3 bases are TGTGCCAGCAGTGACCTTTCGGGGCCATACAATGAGCAGTTCTTC.

DNA of the CDR3: TGTGCCAGCAGCTTTAGCGGGGGGAAAGAGACCCAGTACTTC. It codes for CASSFSGGKETQYF. The V call is TRBV7-3, the J call TRBJ2-5; 10 bases are shared with TRBD2. The CDR3 runs to 14 residues. Looked up from germline, CDR1 is SGHTA and CDR2 is FQGTGA. The V gene end was trimmed by 3 bases and the J gene end by 3 bases; junction bases not matched to a gene: 1.

The chain couples TRBV11-3 to TRBJ2-1; D call uncertain. Germline CDR1 is SGHNT and CDR2 is YENEEA. This CDR3 has 12 residues. V was clipped by 4 bases and J by 3 bases, with 4 bases between them. The CDR3 nucleotides read TGTGCCAGCAGCTCCAACTACAATGAGCAGTTCTTC. Protein product: CASSSNYNEQFF.